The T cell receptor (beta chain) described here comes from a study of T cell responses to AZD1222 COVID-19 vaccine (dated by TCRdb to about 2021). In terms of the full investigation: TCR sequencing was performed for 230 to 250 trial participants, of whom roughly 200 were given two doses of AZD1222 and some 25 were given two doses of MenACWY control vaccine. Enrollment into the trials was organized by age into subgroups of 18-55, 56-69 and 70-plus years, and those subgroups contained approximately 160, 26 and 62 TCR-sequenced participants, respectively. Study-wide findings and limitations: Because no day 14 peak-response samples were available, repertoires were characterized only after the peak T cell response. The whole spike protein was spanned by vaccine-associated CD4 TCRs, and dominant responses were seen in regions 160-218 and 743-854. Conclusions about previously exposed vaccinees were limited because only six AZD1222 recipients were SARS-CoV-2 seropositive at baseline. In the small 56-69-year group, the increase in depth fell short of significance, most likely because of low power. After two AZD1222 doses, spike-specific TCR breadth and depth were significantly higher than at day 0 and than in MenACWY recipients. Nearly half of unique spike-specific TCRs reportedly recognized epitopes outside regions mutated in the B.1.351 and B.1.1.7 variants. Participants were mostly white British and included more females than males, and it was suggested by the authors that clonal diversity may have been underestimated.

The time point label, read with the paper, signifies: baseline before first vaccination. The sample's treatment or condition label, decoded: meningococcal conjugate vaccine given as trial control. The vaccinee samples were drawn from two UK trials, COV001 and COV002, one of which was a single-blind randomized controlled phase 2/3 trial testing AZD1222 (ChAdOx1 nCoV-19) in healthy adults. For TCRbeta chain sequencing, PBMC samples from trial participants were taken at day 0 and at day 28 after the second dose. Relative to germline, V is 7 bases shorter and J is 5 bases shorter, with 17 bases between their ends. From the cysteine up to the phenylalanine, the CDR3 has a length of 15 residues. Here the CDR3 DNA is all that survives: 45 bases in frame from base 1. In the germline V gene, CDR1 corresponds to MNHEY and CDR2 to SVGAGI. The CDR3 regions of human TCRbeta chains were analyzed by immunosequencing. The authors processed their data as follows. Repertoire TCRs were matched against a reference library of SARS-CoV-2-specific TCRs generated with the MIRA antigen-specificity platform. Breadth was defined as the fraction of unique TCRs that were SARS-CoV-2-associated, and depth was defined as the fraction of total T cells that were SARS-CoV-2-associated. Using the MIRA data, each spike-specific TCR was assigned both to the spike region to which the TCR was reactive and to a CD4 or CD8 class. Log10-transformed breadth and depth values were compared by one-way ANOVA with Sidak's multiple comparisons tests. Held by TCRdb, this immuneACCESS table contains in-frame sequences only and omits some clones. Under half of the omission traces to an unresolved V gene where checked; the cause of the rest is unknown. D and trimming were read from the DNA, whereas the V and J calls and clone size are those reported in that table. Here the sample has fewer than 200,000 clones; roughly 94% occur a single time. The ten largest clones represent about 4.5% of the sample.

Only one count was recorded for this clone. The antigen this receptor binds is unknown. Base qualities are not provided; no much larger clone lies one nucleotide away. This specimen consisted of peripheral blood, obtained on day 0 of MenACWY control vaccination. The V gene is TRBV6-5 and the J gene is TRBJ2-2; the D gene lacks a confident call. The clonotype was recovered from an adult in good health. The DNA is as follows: TGTGCCAGCACTCCCCGGTGGGCTCGAACCGGGGAGCTGTTTTTT. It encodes CASTPRWARTGELFF.